These T cell receptor beta chains were read from a single sample in a study of T cell responses to AZD1222 COVID-19 vaccine. Method: immunoSEQ multiplex PCR; TCRdb's copy keeps in-frame clones and lacks some. Here the sample spans over 30,000 clones, 88% being singletons. Specimen: peripheral blood, collected 28 days after the second dose of the MenACWY control vaccine. The receptors come from an adult who received the MenACWY meningococcal vaccine as a control. The CDR3 runs from the conserved cysteine through the conserved F or W. The D gene is left open where the match is weak. Not every row has a clone size; where given, it reads once, few, many or a size class.

D	V	size	J	CDR3	DNA
NA	TRBV12-3/TRBV12-4	NA	TRBJ2-7	CASSFTGVYEQYF	TGTGCCAGCAGTTTTACGGGAGTATACGAGCAGTACTTC
NA	TRBV27	NA	TRBJ2-7	CASRGLVSYEQYF	TGTGCCAGCAGGGGATTGGTCAGCTACGAGCAGTACTTC
NA	TRBV9	NA	TRBJ2-7	CASSVDGSYEQYF	TGTGCCAGCAGCGTAGACGGGAGCTACGAGCAGTACTTC
TRBD2	TRBV19	once	TRBJ2-5	CASSIVGAGGETQYF	TGTGCCAGTAGTATAGTAGGAGCGGGAGGCGAGACCCAGTACTTC
TRBD2	TRBV6-5	once	TRBJ2-3	CASRRGRETDTQYF	TGTGCCAGCAGACGAGGGAGGGAGACAGATACGCAGTATTTT
NA	TRBV27	NA	TRBJ1-6	CASSLFGDHINSPLHF	TGTGCCAGCAGTTTATTTGGGGATCATATTAATTCACCCCTCCACTTT
TRBD2	TRBV4-2	NA	TRBJ2-7	CASSPRTSGSSYEQYF	TGTGCCAGCAGCCCCCGGACTAGCGGGAGCTCCTACGAGCAGTACTTC
NA	TRBV6-5	NA	TRBJ2-1	CASSLPHNNEQFF	TGTGCCAGCAGCCTACCCCATAACAATGAGCAGTTCTTC
NA	TRBV5-1	NA	TRBJ2-2	CASSLVVPRGELFF	TGCGCCAGCAGCTTGGTGGTTCCTAGGGGGGAGCTGTTTTTT
NA	TRBV7-9	NA	TRBJ2-2	CASSFGVGGSGELFF	TGTGCCAGCAGCTTCGGTGTGGGGGGCTCCGGGGAGCTGTTTTTT
NA	TRBV21-1	NA	TRBJ2-4	CASSSGPIAKNIQYF	TGTGCCAGCAGTAGCGGGCCAATAGCCAAAAACATTCAGTACTTC
TRBD1	TRBV9	NA	TRBJ1-4	CASSTSGQLFF	TGTGCCAGCAGCACATCGGGACAGCTGTTTTTT
TRBD1	TRBV11-3	NA	TRBJ2-7	CASSIGGTGDEQYF	TGTGCCAGCAGCATCGGCGGGACAGGGGACGAGCAGTACTTC
NA	TRBV5-1	NA	TRBJ2-2	CASSSPTGELFF	TGCGCCAGCAGCTCTCCCACCGGGGAGCTGTTTTTT